The clone carrying this TCR beta chain occurred many times. This sample was taken from a study of naive and memory T cell subsets. CDR1 and CDR2 (germline): SGHAT, FQDESV (reference sequence). With V trimmed by 7 bases and J by 5 bases, 17 bases remained unmatched. The length of the CDR3 is 17 residues. The beta constant-region primer was an equimolar mix of two oligonucleotides covering TRBC1 and TRBC2. TCRdb reprocessed the UMI-ligation and nested PCR reads via MiXCR and lists one record per CDR3 protein. Among about 90,000 distinct CDR3 sequences listed, 7% to 8% were seen once. The receptor comes from a human donor in good health. V gene TRBV11-1 combines with J gene TRBJ2-1; 7 bases are shared with TRBD1. The sequenced sample was central memory CD4+ T cells from blood. The CDR3 spells CASTPRVAVRGHNEQFF. CDR3 sequence (DNA): TGTGCCAGCACCCCTAGGGTGGCGGTGAGGGGGCACAATGAGCAGTTCTTC.